The T cell receptor (beta chain) described here comes from a study of technical replicates of blood from several donors. V was trimmed by 0 bases and J by 0 bases, leaving 8 bases between them. CDR1 is MNHNY and CDR2 is SVGAGI in the germline V gene (reference sequence). The CDR3 is 15 amino acids. The table came from immunoSEQ multiplex PCR; TCRdb's copy has only in-frame clones and leaves some out. The data hold some 85,000 clones, with around 94% observed a single time. This TCR came from a human donor in good health. This chain joins TRBV6-6 and TRBJ1-1; the D gene is possibly TRBD1 (5 bases). Sequenced input: T cells isolated from PBMCs. The DNA of the CDR3 is TGTGCCAGCAGTTACTCGGAGGGGATGAACACTGAAGCTTTCTTT. It is translated as CASSYSEGMNTEAFF.